This TCR beta chain was captured by sequencing in a study of cytomegalovirus exposure and HLA in healthy donors. Whole-study findings and limits: Later analysis identified a missense DCLRE1C variant that was linked to TCR beta V- and J-gene trimming. The classifier, whose performance was assessed in both the original and validation cohorts, reportedly diagnosed cytomegalovirus status with high specificity and sensitivity.

Note on this clone: Antigen specificity is unknown.

Amplification used 60 Vbeta primers and 13 Jbeta primers. Clones were read by immunoSEQ multiplex PCR, and TCRdb kept only the in-frame ones, dropping some. This table has some 200,000 clones, 70% to 80% appearing once. V lost 6 bases and J lost 4, with 18 bases in between. CDR1 MGHDK and CDR2 SYGVNS come from the germline V gene. This CDR3 is built from 15 residues. The sample was PBMCs. This TCR derives from a girl aged 10 to 17 in good health and CMV-seropositive. The V and J genes are TRBV25-1 and TRBJ1-2, with TRBD1 as a possible D gene (6 bases). The CDR3 DNA reads as TGTGCCAGCAGCCCCGCGGGTGGGGGCGGCTATGGCTACACCTTC. Protein: CASSPAGGGGYGYTF.